This is a list of T cell receptor beta chains from one sample in a study of blood T cell repertoires in COVID-19. The repertoire was sequenced with immunoSEQ multiplex PCR; TCRdb's copy has only in-frame clones and lacks some. The sample has 100,000 to 120,000 clones, more than 70% seen once. Specimen: peripheral blood. The receptors stem from a woman aged 60-75 years with COVID-19, enrolled during active disease. The CDR3 runs from the conserved cysteine through the conserved F or W. A D gene is named only where the DNA matches it firmly. Clone size is not always given. Where it is, it says once, few, many or a class for expanded clones.

size,J,D,V,DNA,CDR3
.,TRBJ2-7,TRBD2,TRBV4-1,TGCGCCAGCAGCCAAGATGCAGCGGGGGGCCTCTCCGAGCAGTACTTC,CASSQDAAGGLSEQYF
once,TRBJ2-2,.,TRBV11-2,TGTGCCAGCAGCTTAGAGCCGGGAGGGGAGCTGTTTTTT,CASSLEPGGELFF
.,TRBJ1-2,.,TRBV28,TGTGCCAGCAGTCTGACGGGGGATTATGGCTACACCTTC,CASSLTGDYGYTF
once,TRBJ2-1,TRBD1,TRBV5-1,TGCGCCAGCGGCCGACAGGGGGAGAATGAGCAGTTCTTC,CASGRQGENEQFF
.,TRBJ1-1,.,TRBV4-3,TGCGCCAGCAGCCAAGATCTCACGGGGGACCCGAACACTGAAGCTTTCTTT,CASSQDLTGDPNTEAFF
.,TRBJ2-5,TRBD2,TRBV27,TGTGCCAGCAGCCCCACTAGCGGGGGGGCCTCGGAGACCCAGTACTTC,CASSPTSGGASETQYF
.,TRBJ1-5,.,TRBV27,TGTGCCAGCAGTTCCCCAGGGTACAATCAGCCCCAGCATTTT,CASSSPGYNQPQHF
once,TRBJ1-6,TRBD1,TRBV15,TGTGCCACCAGCAGCTCCGTGACAGGGTTGGGATCCTATAATTCACCCCTCCACTTT,CATSSSVTGLGSYNSPLHF
few,TRBJ2-2,.,TRBV10-1,TGCGCCAGCACGGCGGGGAACACCGGGGAGCTGTTTTTT,CASTAGNTGELFF
few,TRBJ1-5,.,TRBV30,TGTGCCTGGAGTGTACGGGGGGGGAATCAGCCCCAGCATTTT,CAWSVRGGNQPQHF
.,TRBJ1-2,.,TRBV30,TGTGCCTGGAAAGAAGGTGTGGGACTTTGGGCTTTTTATGGCTACACCTTC,CAWKEGVGLWAFYGYTF
.,TRBJ1-1,.,TRBV11-2,TGTGCCAGCAGCTTAACAGCCTTCACCACTGAAGCTTTCTTT,CASSLTAFTTEAFF
.,TRBJ1-3,.,TRBV18,TGTGCCAGCTCACCACCGGGGCAAGACGGAAACACCATATATTTT,CASSPPGQDGNTIYF
.,TRBJ1-1,.,TRBV6-5,TGTGCCAGCAGTTACTCGACCGGGGGTGACACTGAAGCTTTCTTT,CASSYSTGGDTEAFF
few,TRBJ1-2,.,TRBV7-9,TGTGCCAGCAGCCCCCATAATCCACAGGGAGGCTACACCTTC,CASSPHNPQGGYTF
.,TRBJ1-1,.,TRBV3-1/TRBV3-2,TGTGCCAGCAGCGGGCAAAACCGGGACACCGATAGGACTTTCTTT,CASSGQNRDTDRTFF
.,TRBJ2-5,.,TRBV11-3,TGTGCCAGCAGCTTAGCCCGGGGAAGCCAAGAGACCCAGTACTTC,CASSLARGSQETQYF
few,TRBJ2-3,TRBD2,TRBV7-3,TGTGCCAGCAGCCGAGTAGCGGGCTCTAGCACAGATACGCAGTATTTT,CASSRVAGSSTDTQYF
.,TRBJ2-7,.,TRBV18,TGTGCCAGCTCACCACCTCCGGGGGACCACGAGCAGTACTTC,CASSPPPGDHEQYF
.,TRBJ1-6,.,TRBV7-7,TGTGCTAGCAGCCCCGGAGGTGGAATCGGGAGCTCCTATAATTCACCCCTCCACTTT,CASSPGGGIGSSYNSPLHF
.,TRBJ2-5,TRBD2,TRBV7-7,TGTGCTAGCAGCTTGTTAGCGGGGGTTTTGTTGACCCAGTACTTC,CASSLLAGVLLTQYF
.,TRBJ1-4,.,TRBV9,TGTGCCAGCAGCGCCGGCTGGGGAGGGGAAGAAAAACTGTTTTTT,CASSAGWGGEEKLFF
.,TRBJ1-5,TRBD1,TRBV2,TGTGCCAGCAGCAGGACAGGGGCGGGCAATCAGCCCCAGCATTTT,CASSRTGAGNQPQHF
.,TRBJ1-3,TRBD1,TRBV18,TGTGCCAGCTCCCCCAGAGAAGTCAGGGGGATTGACTTCTCTGGAAACACCATATATTTT,CASSPREVRGIDFSGNTIYF
once,TRBJ1-6,.,TRBV18,TGTGCCAGCTCACCAGTTGCAGTCGGGGACTATAATTCACCCCTCCACTTT,CASSPVAVGDYNSPLHF
.,TRBJ2-7,TRBD2,TRBV25-1,TGTGCCAGCAGTGAATACCGGCTAGCGGGGGTTGGTGAGCAGTACTTC,CASSEYRLAGVGEQYF
.,TRBJ2-5,.,TRBV5-4,TGTGCCAGCAGCTTTCGCTCAGAAGAGACCCAGTACTTC,CASSFRSEETQYF
.,TRBJ2-3,.,TRBV9,TGTGCCAGCACCGTCGACTGGGGCGACGATACGCAGTATTTT,CASTVDWGDDTQYF
.,TRBJ1-1,TRBD1,TRBV7-6,TGTGCCAGCAGCTCGACAGGGCGGAACACTGAAGCTTTCTTT,CASSSTGRNTEAFF
.,TRBJ1-5,TRBD1,TRBV2,TGTGCCAGCAGTGAGCCGACAGGGGTAGACCAGCCCCAGCATTTT,CASSEPTGVDQPQHF
once,TRBJ1-4,.,TRBV9,TGTGCCAGCAGCATTGACAGTAATGAAAAACTGTTTTTT,CASSIDSNEKLFF
once,TRBJ2-3,.,TRBV12-5,TGTGCTAGTGGTTTCCCCCCGGGGAACCCTACGCAGTATTTT,CASGFPPGNPTQYF
.,TRBJ2-7,.,TRBV7-8,TGTGCCAGCAGCTCGTACAGGGAAGGCGAGCAGTACTTC,CASSSYREGEQYF
.,TRBJ1-2,.,TRBV29-1,TGCAGCGTTAGGGAGGGGCCGAACTATGGCTACACCTTC,CSVREGPNYGYTF